A selection of T cell receptor beta chains follows, all from one sample in a study of blood T cell repertoires in COVID-19. This table comes from immunoSEQ multiplex PCR, and its TCRdb copy is limited to in-frame clones, with some not included. Of about 250,000 clones listed, 70% to 90% are singletons. The source material was peripheral blood. The receptors were gathered from a man younger than 30 with active or convalescent COVID-19. The conserved cysteine and the conserved F or W are not part of the CDR3 here.

j_call,v_call,cdr3_aa
TRBJ2-2,TRBV9,ASSVDPGLANGELF
TRBJ2-7,TRBV5-5,ASSLVSGGYEQY
TRBJ1-1,TRBV6-2/TRBV6-3,ASSPSGTVLEAF
TRBJ2-2,TRBV28,ASRIGGADTGELF
TRBJ2-7,TRBV30,AWSAGGAAYEQY
TRBJ2-4,TRBV2,ASVLSNIQY
TRBJ2-2,TRBV29-1,SVPRAGSGTGELF
TRBJ2-1,TRBV7-3,ASSLWAGDYNEQF
TRBJ2-2,TRBV7-9,ASHKRENTGELF
TRBJ1-3,TRBV12-5,ASGLQNTIY
TRBJ1-2,TRBV15,ATSREQLSNYGYT
TRBJ1-1,TRBV3-1/TRBV3-2,ASSQEGGRAF
TRBJ1-1,TRBV7-2,ASTLRQGTEAF
TRBJ1-2,TRBV2,ASSAPGQGDYGYT